This T cell receptor (beta chain) emerged from a study of control samples from healthy donors and cancer patients (dated by TCRdb to 2018 to 2020). Measured from the cysteine to the phenylalanine, the CDR3 is 14 residues long. The CDR3 DNA has 42 bases and is translated from base 1. Here V drops 4 bases and J drops 3 bases, and the junction holds 3 bases not matched to any gene. In the germline V gene, CDR1 corresponds to MGHDK and CDR2 to SYGVNS. Only one count was recorded for this clone. There is no known antigen for this receptor. No base quality information exists; no much larger clone differs at one position. Library preparation employed the immunoSEQ multiplex PCR assay. TCRdb holds this immuneACCESS table with in-frame rearrangements only. Some clones are missing; in checked studies, unresolved V genes explain under half, and the rest has no known cause. Within this sample are 65,000 to 95,000 clones, with about 87% of them counted one time only. The leading ten clones occupy around a fifth of the sample.

The chain links TRBV25-1 with TRBJ2-5; 9 bases in between match TRBD1. The sequence was collected from a man over 45 in good health. Input material: blood. CDR3 region: CASSVRDREETQYF. Read as DNA, the sequence is TGTGCCAGCAGTGTCCGGGACAGGGAAGAGACCCAGTACTTC.